A selection of T cell receptor beta chains follows, all from one sample in a study of blood T cells in healthy people across ages. TCRdb analysed the 5' RACE reads with MiXCR anew, one entry per CDR3 protein. The table records about 800,000 distinct CDR3 sequences, 25% of them present only once. Separately, the same data were catalogued under a study of T cells of mothers and their children.

Sequenced material: blood. These receptors all stem from a boy aged 10-17 years in good health. Each CDR3 is given without its conserved first and last residue. Where a row states a size, it is once, few, many or the class of an expanded clone; other rows omit it.

abundance	j_gene	v_gene	CDR3aa
NA	TRBJ2-7	TRBV29-1	SVEDRTGFTYEQY
few	NA	TRBV28	ASSLTPGQGSYEQY
NA	TRBJ2-7	TRBV7-9	ASGAPAGLTATYEQY
many	TRBJ2-5	TRBV12-3/TRBV12-4	ASSFHQDSQETQY
few	TRBJ2-1	TRBV28	ASSQHSVGGDEQF
few	TRBJ2-3	TRBV10-3	AISPMGSGTTDTQY
few	TRBJ2-5	TRBV7-2	ASSLHGRETQY
NA	TRBJ1-6	TRBV21-1	ASSRTRQGAKSPLH
NA	TRBJ2-7	TRBV4-3	ASSQDGPGPQTYEQY
NA	NA	TRBV4-1	ASSQVSGGHINEQF
NA	TRBJ2-7	TRBV28	ASGSSTGHYEQY
many	TRBJ2-7	TRBV6-6	ASSVDDRSYEQY
NA	TRBJ2-3	TRBV5-1	ASSQTRRGDHTDTQY
NA	TRBJ1-4	TRBV15	ATSRDLGAEKLF
few	NA	TRBV18	ASSVTEVYEQY
NA	TRBJ2-5	TRBV4-2	ASSPTGGVETQY
NA	TRBJ2-6	TRBV7-3	ASSFGYGANVLT
few	TRBJ1-2	TRBV5-8	ASSSRPPRSNYGYT
NA	TRBJ2-5	TRBV12-3/TRBV12-4	ASSTLLRTQY
NA	TRBJ1-1	TRBV4-2	ASSQETGVNTEAF
few	NA	TRBV2	ASRDGTVNLYEQY
NA	TRBJ2-5	TRBV27	ASSLSDRFQETQY
few	TRBJ2-4	TRBV19	ASSLGALRAKNIQY
NA	NA	TRBV4-1	ASSQDDRVYEQY
few	TRBJ1-2	TRBV7-2	VSNPTWGYGYT
NA	TRBJ2-7	TRBV7-6	ASSLRDDALEQY
NA	TRBJ1-2	TRBV24-1	ATSDSGLSYGYT
NA	TRBJ2-7	TRBV28	ASSSGLDIYEQY
NA	TRBJ1-1	TRBV12-3/TRBV12-4	TSSFRTANTEAF
NA	NA	TRBV29-1	SVVDPYSYEQY
NA	TRBJ2-5	TRBV7-3	ASSPTTGAETQY
many	TRBJ2-1	TRBV4-1	ASSQASSGYNEQF
NA	TRBJ1-2	TRBV7-2	ASSQYQGANYGYT
few	TRBJ2-6	TRBV2	ASSFEGLAGGSGANVLT
few	TRBJ1-4	TRBV4-2	ASSPGHQATNEKLF
NA	TRBJ1-3	TRBV20-1	SARKEGTADGNTIY
NA	TRBJ2-1	TRBV20-1	SATGTGNYNEQF
few	TRBJ1-1	TRBV12-3/TRBV12-4	ASSLMGGYTEAF
few	TRBJ1-5	TRBV4-1	ASSQDRAGDRAKRNQPQH
NA	NA	TRBV7-2	ASSLVYQGNPYEQY
few	TRBJ2-1	TRBV24-1	ATSSLGGDNEQF
NA	TRBJ2-5	TRBV7-9	ASSLGGSGSSKTQY
few	TRBJ2-1	TRBV6-2/TRBV6-3	ASSWGRGPWDEQF
once	TRBJ2-5	TRBV4-2	ASSQVLGQGGETQY
NA	TRBJ1-2	TRBV4-3	ASSQDAGGSYYGNT
few	TRBJ2-4	TRBV15	ATNPTSGGENIQY
NA	TRBJ1-5	TRBV20-1	SARDPAQGDNQPQH
NA	TRBJ1-4	TRBV6-2/TRBV6-3	ASRTRHLPTNEKLF
few	TRBJ2-2	TRBV7-7	ASSFDGTGLNTGELF
NA	TRBJ2-1	TRBV3-1	ASRKDKSQGAIQF
NA	TRBJ2-4	TRBV7-2	ASSPPGTAKNIQY
few	TRBJ2-1	TRBV7-3	ASSLLGQKDEQF
many	TRBJ2-3	TRBV4-3	ASSQDPGQGSDTQY
few	TRBJ2-5	TRBV7-2	ASSLRRDAGETQY